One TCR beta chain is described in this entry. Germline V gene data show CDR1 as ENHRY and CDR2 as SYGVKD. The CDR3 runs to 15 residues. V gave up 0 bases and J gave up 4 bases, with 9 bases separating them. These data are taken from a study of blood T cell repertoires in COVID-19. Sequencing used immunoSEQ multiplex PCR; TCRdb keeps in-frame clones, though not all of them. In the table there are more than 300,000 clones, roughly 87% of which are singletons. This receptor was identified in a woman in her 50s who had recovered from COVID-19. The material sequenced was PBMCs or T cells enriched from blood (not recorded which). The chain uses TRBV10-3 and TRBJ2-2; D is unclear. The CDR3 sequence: CAISESSSTTGELFF. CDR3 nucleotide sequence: TGTGCCATCAGTGAGTCGAGTAGTACCACCGGGGAGCTGTTTTTT.